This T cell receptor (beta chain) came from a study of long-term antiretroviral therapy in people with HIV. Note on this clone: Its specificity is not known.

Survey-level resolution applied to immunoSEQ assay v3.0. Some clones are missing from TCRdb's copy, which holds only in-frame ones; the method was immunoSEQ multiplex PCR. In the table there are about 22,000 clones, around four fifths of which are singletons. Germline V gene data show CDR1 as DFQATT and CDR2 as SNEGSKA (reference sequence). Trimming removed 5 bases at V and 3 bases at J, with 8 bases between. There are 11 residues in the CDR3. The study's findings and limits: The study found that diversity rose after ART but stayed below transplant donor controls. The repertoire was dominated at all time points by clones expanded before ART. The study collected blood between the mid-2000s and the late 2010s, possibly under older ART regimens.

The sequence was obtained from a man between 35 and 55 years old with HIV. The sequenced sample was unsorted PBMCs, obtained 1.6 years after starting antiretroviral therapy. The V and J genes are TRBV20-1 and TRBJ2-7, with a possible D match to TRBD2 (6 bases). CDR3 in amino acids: CSAEEGYEQYF. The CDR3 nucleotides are TGCAGTGCTGAGGAGGGCTACGAGCAGTACTTC.